This paragraph reports one T cell receptor beta chain. Antigen unknown. The germline V gene encodes CDR1 SQVTM and CDR2 ANQGSEA. CDR3 length equals 14 residues. V shed 6 bases and J 0 bases; nucleotides not matched to a gene: 4. The time point is: persistent/refractory GD, antithyroid drugs over 5 years with positive TRAb. PBMCs provided the RNA from which the TCR library was made. EDTA tubes held 7 to 9 milliliters of peripheral blood from each patient. With iRepertoire HTBI primers and Arm-PCR of CDR3 regions, TCR beta libraries were built. MiXCR, applied by TCRdb to the multiplex PCR reads, yields one record per CDR3 protein. Of hundreds of thousands of distinct CDR3 sequences in the sample, around 21% were seen once. These data belong to a study of regulatory T cells in long-lasting Graves disease. For the study at large: To qualify as persistent, Graves' disease required over 5 years of antithyroid drugs with positive TSH receptor antibodies. Findings and limits, study-wide: When disease was persistent, TRBV28, TRBJ1-2 and TRBJ2-5 were the favored segments. Accuracy may have suffered from the small sample size.

The specimen comprised peripheral blood mononuclear cells (PBMCs), sampled when the disease was refractory, from a patient treated with antithyroid drugs. The chain joins TRBV29-1 to TRBJ2-2, with 7 bases identical to TRBD2. The receptor comes from a female donor with Graves disease. Here the CDR3 reads CSVGGLANTGELFF. CDR3 coding DNA: TGCAGCGTGGGAGGGCTAGCGAACACCGGGGAGCTGTTTTTT.